A selection of T cell receptor beta chains follows, all from one sample in a study of cytomegalovirus exposure and HLA in healthy donors. The data were produced by immunoSEQ multiplex PCR, yet TCRdb's version contains in-frame clones alone and is incomplete. The sample has over 150,000 clones; 96% are singletons. Sequences were obtained from PBMCs. The receptor source for this set is a woman aged 18-30 years in good health and CMV-seronegative. Both conserved end residues are part of each CDR3. The order of the fields is D gene, clone size, V gene, J gene, CDR3 protein, CDR3 DNA. The D gene is left open where the match is weak. Rows give clone size only sometimes, using once, few, many, or a class for an expanded clone.

>.|.|TRBV19|TRBJ1-1
CASSAPGNTEAFF
TGTGCCAGTAGTGCTCCCGGGAACACTGAAGCTTTCTTT
>.|.|TRBV7-6|TRBJ1-5
CASSPQGLGQPQHF
TGTGCCAGCAGCCCCCAGGGGTTGGGGCAGCCCCAGCATTTT
>.|once|TRBV6-1|TRBJ2-5
CASRGGNGGGETQYF
TGTGCCAGCAGGGGGGGCAATGGCGGGGGAGAGACCCAGTACTTC
>.|.|TRBV11-2|TRBJ1-1
CASSLAPLVRPGMTTEAFF
TGTGCCAGCAGCTTGGCCCCCCTCGTAAGGCCCGGGATGACCACTGAAGCTTTCTTT
>.|.|TRBV6-1|TRBJ2-2
CASRSGRGELFF
TGTGCCAGCAGGTCAGGGCGCGGGGAGCTGTTTTTT
>.|few|TRBV7-9|TRBJ2-7
CASSLQDYEQYF
TGTGCCAGCAGCCTACAGGACTACGAGCAGTACTTC
>.|.|TRBV9|TRBJ2-1
CASSPGGDYNEQFF
TGTGCCAGCAGCCCCGGCGGGGACTACAATGAGCAGTTCTTC
>.|.|TRBV11-2|TRBJ1-1
CASSLPGVQKAFF
TGTGCCAGCAGCTTACCAGGGGTGCAAAAAGCTTTCTTT
>.|.|TRBV7-6|TRBJ1-2
CASSLGPLGSYGYTF
TGTGCCAGCAGCTTAGGGCCCTTAGGGAGCTATGGCTACACCTTC
>TRBD1|.|TRBV7-9|TRBJ1-2
CASSLASGQGVDGYTF
TGTGCCAGCAGCCTGGCTTCGGGACAGGGGGTCGATGGCTACACCTTC
>TRBD2|.|TRBV4-2|TRBJ2-1
CASRSGGTYNEQFF
TGTGCCAGCAGAAGCGGGGGTACCTACAATGAGCAGTTCTTC
>.|.|TRBV7-8|TRBJ2-7
CASSIGAGAYEQYF
TGTGCCAGCAGTATAGGGGCCGGAGCCTACGAGCAGTACTTC
>TRBD1|.|TRBV18|TRBJ2-7
CASSPRQGGSSYEQYF
TGTGCCAGCTCACCGCGACAGGGGGGGAGCTCCTACGAGCAGTACTTC
>.|.|TRBV6-1|TRBJ1-2
CASTFRDTTNYGYTF
TGTGCCAGCACTTTTAGGGACACAACTAACTATGGCTACACCTTC
>.|.|TRBV12-5|TRBJ2-5
CASGSLGIETQYF
TGTGCTAGTGGAAGCCTCGGGATTGAGACCCAGTACTTC
>.|.|TRBV6-6|TRBJ1-2
CASSVEFSETNYGYTF
TGTGCCAGCAGTGTAGAATTCAGCGAAACTAACTATGGCTACACCTTC
>.|.|TRBV7-9|TRBJ1-3
CASSFTAGNTIYF
TGTGCCAGCAGCTTTACAGCTGGAAACACCATATATTTT
>TRBD1|.|TRBV27|TRBJ1-2
CASSLSGTGNYGYTF
TGTGCCAGCAGTTTATCAGGGACAGGGAACTATGGCTACACCTTC
>.|.|TRBV5-6|TRBJ2-2
CASSSTTGELFF
TGTGCCAGCAGCTCCACAACCGGGGAGCTGTTTTTT
>.|once|TRBV10-3|TRBJ2-1
CAIRGGAGEQFF
TGTGCCATCAGAGGGGGGGCCGGTGAGCAGTTCTTC
>TRBD1|.|TRBV7-3|TRBJ1-1
CASSFGTANTEAFF
TGTGCCAGCAGCTTCGGGACAGCGAACACTGAAGCTTTCTTT
>.|.|TRBV6-1|TRBJ1-6
CASSDTRGSPLHF
TGTGCCAGCAGTGATACCAGGGGCTCACCCCTCCACTTT
>.|.|TRBV25-1|TRBJ1-1
CASGGGNTEAFF
TGTGCCAGCGGGGGGGGGAACACTGAAGCTTTCTTT
>.|.|TRBV7-8|TRBJ2-7
CASSLAPGFDYEQYF
TGTGCCAGCAGCTTAGCGCCCGGGTTTGACTACGAGCAGTACTTC
>.|.|TRBV7-2|TRBJ2-3
CASSFLAGDTQYF
TGTGCCAGCAGCTTCCTAGCCGGAGATACGCAGTATTTT
>.|.|TRBV6-1|TRBJ2-3
CASSARHGRHTDTQYF
TGTGCCAGCAGTGCCCGTCATGGGAGGCACACAGATACGCAGTATTTT
>.|.|TRBV7-9|TRBJ2-2
CASSSHTGELFF
TGTGCCAGCAGCTCTCACACCGGGGAGCTGTTTTTT
>.|.|TRBV6-6|TRBJ1-5
CASNERQMNQPQHF
TGTGCCAGCAACGAAAGACAGATGAATCAGCCCCAGCATTTT
>.|once|TRBV2|TRBJ2-5
CASSEAQGTQYF
TGTGCCAGCAGTGAAGCCCAGGGGACCCAGTACTTC
>TRBD2|.|TRBV5-1|TRBJ2-1
CASSVTSGGYNEQFF
TGCGCCAGCAGCGTCACTAGCGGGGGATACAATGAGCAGTTCTTC
>TRBD2|.|TRBV7-9|TRBJ2-1
CASSLTAAGGLDEQFF
TGTGCCAGCAGCTTAACGGCGGCGGGGGGGCTGGATGAGCAGTTCTTC
>TRBD1|once|TRBV9|TRBJ1-2
CASSPGTGQGYTF
TGTGCCAGCAGCCCCGGGACAGGGCAGGGCTACACCTTC
>TRBD1|.|TRBV6-1|TRBJ2-7
CASSERTGDPYEQYF
TGTGCCAGCAGTGAAAGGACAGGGGACCCCTACGAGCAGTACTTC
>TRBD1|.|TRBV28|TRBJ1-2
CASSIWSGGDRVGYTF
TGTGCCAGCAGTATCTGGTCGGGTGGGGACAGGGTTGGCTACACCTTC
>.|.|TRBV4-3|TRBJ1-4
CASSQDSVVGGEKLFF
TGCGCCAGCAGCCAAGACTCCGTTGTGGGGGGAGAAAAACTGTTTTTT